This TCR beta chain comes out of a study of cytomegalovirus exposure and HLA in healthy donors. Across the study: Ancestry clustering placed 81% of over 300 genotyped donors in the Caucasian-associated cluster.

This PCR relied on a set of 60 Vbeta primers and 13 Jbeta primers. This table comes from immunoSEQ multiplex PCR, and its TCRdb copy is limited to in-frame clones, with some not included. Recorded for this sample: about 72,000 clones. The germline CDR1 and CDR2 sequences are MDHEN and SYDVKM. Trimming removed 2 bases from V and 5 bases from J, with 13 bases in between. The CDR3 runs 14 residues. This clonotype originated in a middle-aged man in good health and CMV-seropositive. The genes are TRBV28 and TRBJ2-7, with D perhaps TRBD2 (5 bases). Sequenced sample: PBMCs. DNA for the CDR3: TGTGCCAGCAGTTTAGGAGCCTCCGGGAACGAGCAGTACGTC. It is translated as CASSLGASGNEQYV.